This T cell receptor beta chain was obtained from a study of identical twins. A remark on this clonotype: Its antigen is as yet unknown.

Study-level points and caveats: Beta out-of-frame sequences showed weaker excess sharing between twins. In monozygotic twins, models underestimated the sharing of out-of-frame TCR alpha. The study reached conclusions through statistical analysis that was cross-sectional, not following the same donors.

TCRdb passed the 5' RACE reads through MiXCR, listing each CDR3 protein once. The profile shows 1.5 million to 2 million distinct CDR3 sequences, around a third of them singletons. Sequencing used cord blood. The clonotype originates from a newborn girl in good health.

The CDR3 bases are TGTGCCAGCAGTTTACCCATAGGACAGGGCGGTGAGCAGTTCTTC. Its protein is CASSLPIGQGGEQFF. The chain combines TRBV28 with TRBJ2-1; the match to TRBD1 covers 8 bases. V trimming: 2 bases; J trimming: 9 bases; junction bases outside the gene matches: 9. This CDR3 has 15 residues. Germline CDR1 reads MDHEN; CDR2 reads SYDVKM.